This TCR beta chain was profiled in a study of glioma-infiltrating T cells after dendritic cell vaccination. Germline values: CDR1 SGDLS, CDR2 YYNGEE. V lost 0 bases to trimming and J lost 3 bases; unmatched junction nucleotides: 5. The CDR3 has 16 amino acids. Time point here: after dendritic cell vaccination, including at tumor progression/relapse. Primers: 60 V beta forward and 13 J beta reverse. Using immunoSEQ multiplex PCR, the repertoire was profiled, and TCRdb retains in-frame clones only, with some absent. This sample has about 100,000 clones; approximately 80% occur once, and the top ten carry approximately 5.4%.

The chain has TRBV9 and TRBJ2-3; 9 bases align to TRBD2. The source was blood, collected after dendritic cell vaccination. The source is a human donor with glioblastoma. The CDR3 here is CASSVGGRARTDTQYF. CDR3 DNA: TGTGCCAGCAGCGTAGGCGGGAGGGCCAGGACAGATACGCAGTATTTT. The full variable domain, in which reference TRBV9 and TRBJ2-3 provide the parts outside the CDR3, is DSGVTQTPKHLITATGQRVTLRCSPRSGDLSVYWYQQSLDQGLQFLIQYYNGEERAKGNILERFSAQQFPDLHSELNLSSLELGDSALYFCASSVGGRARTDTQYFGPGTRLTVL.